These 32 T cell receptor beta chains were all obtained from the same sample, sequenced in a study of cytomegalovirus exposure and HLA in healthy donors. Primers included in the PCR were 60 Vbeta and 13 Jbeta primers. Using immunoSEQ multiplex PCR, the repertoire was profiled, and TCRdb retains in-frame clones only, with some absent. The sample has about 190,000 clones, almost 80% seen once. Sequencing was done on a sample of PBMCs. Receptors originate from a woman between 18 and 30 years old in good health and CMV-seronegative.

This chain links TRBV18 with TRBJ2-7, with 14 bases that match TRBD2. The CDR3 is 16 residues long. The junction had 0 bases not matched to a gene; V was cut back by 2 bases and J by 0 bases. CDR1 is KGHSH and CDR2 is LQKENI in the germline V gene. The CDR3 is CASSPGLAGGSYEQYF. The CDR3 region has the DNA TGTGCCAGCTCACCAGGACTAGCGGGGGGCTCCTACGAGCAGTACTTC.

The V and J genes are TRBV7-3 and TRBJ2-1, with D tentatively TRBD1 (7 bases). V gave up 5 bases and J gave up 11 bases, with 16 bases separating them. Germline assignment: CDR1 SGHTA and CDR2 FQGTGA. This CDR3 contains 13 residues. Written as DNA, the CDR3 is TGTGCCAGCAGCCGCGGGACAGACGATCAGCAGTTCTTC. It yields the protein CASSRGTDDQQFF.

This chain joins TRBV5-6 and TRBJ1-2; 9 positions match TRBD1. This CDR3 region has 15 residues. V shed 1 base, J shed 4 bases, and the junction held 5 bases outside the gene matches. Germline-derived CDR1 and CDR2 are SGHDT and YYEEEE. CDR3 amino acids: CASSLWDRASYGYTF. CDR3 bases: TGTGCCAGCAGCTTGTGGGACAGGGCTTCCTATGGCTACACCTTC.

J is TRBJ1-2 and V is TRBV5-1, with D maybe TRBD1 (6 bases). The CDR3 runs to 14 residues. V was cut by 2 bases and J by 2 bases, with 10 bases left in between. In germline, CDR1 is SGHRS, CDR2 YFSETQ. CDR3 sequence reads: CASSFGTRNYGYTF. CDR3 coding DNA: TGCGCCAGCAGCTTTGGGACACGGAACTATGGCTACACCTTC.

The chain carries TRBV6-4 and TRBJ1-3, with 10 positions matching TRBD1. J lost 0 bases, V lost 3 bases, and 8 bases had no gene match. Germline V lookup: CDR1 MRHNA, CDR2 SNTAGT. CDR3 length: 18 residues. The CDR3 protein is CASSDLRTGGSSGNTIYF. Here the CDR3 DNA reads TGTGCCAGCAGTGATCTGCGGACAGGGGGGAGCTCTGGAAACACCATATATTTT.

The genes are TRBV28 and TRBJ1-5; possible D gene TRBD1, 6 bases. Germline V gene lookup returns CDR1 MDHEN and CDR2 SYDVKM. The ends were cut back, 2 bases at V and 0 bases at J, with 14 bases in the middle. This CDR3 is 17 amino acids long. Here the CDR3 DNA reads TGTGCCAGCAGTTTAACCCCGACAGGTTATAGCAATCAGCCCCAGCATTTT. Translated: CASSLTPTGYSNQPQHF.

This chain uses TRBV19 with TRBJ1-1; TRBD1 matches at 11 bases. CDR1 is LNHDA, CDR2 SQIVND, per germline (reference sequence). CDR3 length: 14 amino acids. After removal of 3 bases from V and 5 bases from J, the junction contained 2 bases not matched to a gene. The CDR3 loop reads CASSMGQGVTEAFF. CDR3 nucleotides: TGTGCCAGTAGTATGGGACAGGGGGTAACTGAAGCTTTCTTT.

V gene TRBV5-1 combines with J gene TRBJ1-4, with 11 bases aligning to TRBD1. Per germline, CDR1 SGHRS and CDR2 YFSETQ. Germline trimming cut 4 bases from V and 8 bases from J; bases unmatched to any gene: 4. CDR3 size: 14 residues. The chain's CDR3 is CASSPGTGGEKLFF. CDR3 coding DNA: TGCGCCAGCAGCCCCGGGACAGGGGGAGAAAAACTGTTTTTT.

Comments on this clone: Other DNA sequences in the same sample also yield this CDR3. The chain couples TRBV5-1 to TRBJ2-1, with 8 bases matching TRBD1. This CDR3 comprises 15 residues. V was clipped by 0 bases and J by 4 bases; unmatched bases: 3. Germline V lookup: CDR1 SGHRS, CDR2 YFSETQ. The CDR3 spells CASSLGQGRYNEQFF. The CDR3 region has the DNA TGCGCCAGCAGCTTGGGACAGGGGCGTTACAATGAGCAGTTCTTC. Using reference TRBV5-1 and TRBJ2-1 for the parts outside the CDR3, the full variable domain is KAGVTQTPRYLIKTRGQQVTLSCSPISGHRSVSWYQQTPGQGLQFLFEYFSETQRNKGNFPGRFSGRQFSNSRSEMNVSTLELGDSALYLCASSLGQGRYNEQFFGPGTRLTVL.

The rearrangement joins TRBV19 to TRBJ2-7; a weak D match, TRBD1 (5 bases). V was clipped by 8 bases and J by 3 bases, with 8 bases between them. The CDR3 sequence is 11 residues long. Germline V gives CDR1 LNHDA, CDR2 SQIVND (reference sequence). CDR3 residues: CASVQGYEQYF. In nucleotides, the CDR3 is TGTGCCAGTGTCCAGGGCTACGAGCAGTACTTC.

For this clone: This sample includes further DNA sequences coding for the same CDR3. This rearrangement joins TRBV28 to TRBJ1-1; D is unresolved. This CDR3 contains 11 residues. The V gene lost 6 bases and the J gene lost 2 bases, with 4 bases spanning the gap. Germline V gene lookup returns CDR1 MDHEN and CDR2 SYDVKM. This CDR3 reads CASSSNTEAFF. DNA of the CDR3: TGTGCCAGCAGCTCCAACACTGAAGCTTTCTTT.

The V gene is TRBV18, the J gene TRBJ2-1, with 8 bases identical to TRBD1. This CDR3 contains 14 residues. J was trimmed by 6 bases and V by 6 bases; bases with no gene match: 7. Per germline, CDR1 KGHSH and CDR2 LQKENI. CDR3 region: CASSPGQAFNEQFF. DNA of the CDR3: TGTGCCAGCTCGCCGGGACAGGCTTTCAATGAGCAGTTCTTC.

This chain joins TRBV7-6 and TRBJ2-3, with TRBD2 matching 8 bases. Trimming cost V 4 bases and J 2 bases; bases outside gene matches: 5. This CDR3 spans 15 amino acids. Looked up from germline, CDR1 is SGHVS and CDR2 is FNYEAQ. The CDR3, as DNA: TGTGCCAGCAGCTACCGGCGGGAGGCCACAGATACGCAGTATTTT. Protein: CASSYRREATDTQYF.

The chain recombines TRBV2 with TRBJ2-3, with 11 nucleotides matching TRBD2. The V segment lost 6 bases and the J segment 2 bases; nucleotides outside the gene matches: 4. This CDR3 has 15 residues. Germline lookup yields CDR1 SNHLY and CDR2 FYNNEI. In DNA, the CDR3 is TGTGCCAGCAGCAAGGGACTAGCGGACACAGATACGCAGTATTTT. Its protein is CASSKGLADTDTQYF.

The chain has TRBV6-6 and TRBJ1-4; tentative D call: TRBD1 (5 bases). The V gene's germline CDR1 is MNHNY and CDR2 SVGAGI (reference sequence). The CDR3 totals 14 residues. Trimming removed 2 bases at V and 5 bases at J, with 9 bases between. The chain's CDR3 is CASSYRGGNEKLFF. CDR3 DNA sequence: TGTGCCAGCAGTTACAGGGGAGGGAATGAAAAACTGTTTTTT.

The chain joins TRBV27 to TRBJ2-7; D possibly corresponds to TRBD2 (6 bases). Germline V lookup: CDR1 MNHEY, CDR2 SMNVEV (reference sequence). CDR3 length equals 13 residues. Trimming shortened V by 4 bases and J by 3 bases, and 10 bases separated the two germline ends. The CDR3 region has the DNA TGTGCCAGCAGTTACACCGGGGGCTACGAGCAGTACTTC. Translated, it gives CASSYTGGYEQYF.

Notes on this clone: The conserved final phenylalanine or tryptophan is absent from the CDR3, which likely points to a read error. V is TRBV6-1 and J is TRBJ1-6, with D perhaps TRBD1 (6 bases). V shed 4 bases and J shed 0 bases, with 16 bases lying between them. Per germline, CDR1 MNHNS and CDR2 SASEGT. CDR3 length equals 18 residues. The CDR3 spells CASSAQDRRSSYNSPLHL. DNA for the CDR3: TGTGCCAGCAGTGCTCAGGACAGACGGAGCTCCTATAATTCACCCCTCCACCTT.

This clone was seen a single time. This chain links TRBV15 with TRBJ1-5; D not certain. CDR3 size: 15 residues. CDR1 is LNHNV, CDR2 YYDKDF, per germline (reference sequence). V lost 0 bases and J 3 bases, leaving 9 bases between the germline ends. CDR3 in amino acids: CATSREAQLNQPQHF. CDR3 bases: TGTGCCACCAGCAGAGAAGCGCAGCTCAATCAGCCCCAGCATTTT.

The V call is TRBV5-1, the J call TRBJ2-7, with 7 bases lining up with TRBD1. Germline trimming cut 0 bases from V and 5 bases from J; bases unmatched to any gene: 11. In germline, CDR1 is SGHRS, CDR2 YFSETQ. The CDR3 totals 16 residues. The DNA of the CDR3 is TGCGCCAGCAGCTTGGGAGTCGGGACAGCATCCGACGAGCAGTACTTC. Translated: CASSLGVGTASDEQYF.

The CDR3 DNA is TGTGCCAGCAGCCCCACAGCGGGTTCCTACGAGCAGTACTTC. Protein product: CASSPTAGSYEQYF. This rearrangement joins TRBV7-3 to TRBJ2-7; TRBD2 is a possible D gene (6 bases). The CDR3 is made up of 14 amino acids. Germline V gene data show CDR1 as SGHTA and CDR2 as FQGTGA. V shed 5 bases and J shed 1 base, with 12 bases lying between them. The full variable domain, in which reference TRBV7-3 and TRBJ2-7 provide the parts outside the CDR3, is GAGVSQTPSNKVTEKGKYVELRCDPISGHTALYWYRQSLGQGPEFLIYFQGTGAADDSGLPNDRFFAVRPEGSVSTLKIQRTERGDSAVYLCASSPTAGSYEQYFGPGTRLTVT.

CDR3 sequence: CASSPYLQGGEQFF. CDR3 in DNA: TGTGCCAGCAGTCCTTACCTACAGGGTGGTGAGCAGTTCTTC. J is TRBJ2-1 and V is TRBV27, with D maybe TRBD1 (6 bases). Germline V CDR1 and CDR2: MNHEY, SMNVEV (reference sequence). Trimming shortened V by 5 bases and J by 9 bases, and 17 bases separated the two germline ends. The CDR3 totals 14 residues.

The genes are TRBV11-2 and TRBJ2-2; TRBD1 aligns across 11 bases. With V trimmed by 4 bases and J by 4 bases, 2 bases remained unmatched. This CDR3 has 15 residues. Looked up from germline, CDR1 is SGHAT and CDR2 is FQNNGV. The CDR3 coding sequence is TGTGCCAGCAGCTGGGACAGGGGGGGCACCGGGGAGCTGTTTTTT. It codes for CASSWDRGGTGELFF. Full variable domain (missing parts from reference TRBV11-2 and TRBJ2-2): EAGVAQSPRYKIIEKRQSVAFWCNPISGHATLYWYQQILGQGPKLLIQFQNNGVVDDSQLPKDRFSAERLKGVDSTLKIQPAKLEDSAVYLCASSWDRGGTGELFFGEGSRLTVL.

The chain carries TRBV30 and TRBJ2-7, with D possibly TRBD1 on 6 matching bases. The V gene lost 8 bases and the J gene lost 3 bases, with 20 bases spanning the gap. Germline V gene sequence: CDR1 GTSNPN, CDR2 SVGIG (reference sequence). This CDR3 has 14 residues. The CDR3 protein is CASTTRDTHYEQYF. The CDR3 nucleotides read TGTGCCAGCACGACGAGGGACACCCACTACGAGCAGTACTTC.

This clone was observed a few times. This rearrangement joins TRBV7-3 to TRBJ2-2, with unresolved D. V gave up 5 bases and J gave up 5 bases, with 6 bases separating them. The CDR3 covers 12 residues. CDR1 and CDR2 (germline): SGHTA, FQGTGA. The CDR3 DNA follows: TGTGCCAGCAGCCTCGGGACCGGGGAGCTGTTTTTT. Translated, it gives CASSLGTGELFF.

The chain uses TRBV5-4 and TRBJ1-2; 7 nucleotides line up with TRBD1. From germline, CDR1 is SGHNT and CDR2 YYREEE (reference sequence). V lost 4 bases, J lost 5 bases, and 8 bases stayed unmatched. The CDR3 covers 14 residues. The CDR3 region is CASSPEGAWYGYTF. The CDR3 DNA sequence: TGTGCCAGCAGCCCAGAGGGGGCGTGGTATGGCTACACCTTC.

This chain uses TRBV19 with TRBJ1-5; perhaps TRBD1 as D (6 bases). This CDR3 is built from 16 residues. V gave up 2 bases and J gave up 11 bases, with 22 bases separating them. In germline, CDR1 is LNHDA, CDR2 SQIVND (reference sequence). The CDR3 protein is CASSILPGQIVQAQHF. CDR3 sequence (DNA): TGTGCCAGTAGTATATTACCGGGACAAATCGTCCAAGCCCAGCATTTT.

V is TRBV14 and J is TRBJ2-7; the D gene is possibly TRBD2 (6 bases). CDR3 size: 17 residues. The V gene's germline CDR1 is SGHDN and CDR2 FVKESK. V was pared by 5 bases and J by 0 bases, with 20 bases between. The CDR3: CASSSYGRTHSSYEQYF. The DNA for the CDR3 is TGTGCCAGCAGCTCTTATGGGAGGACTCATAGCTCCTACGAGCAGTACTTC.

The chain employs TRBV25-1 and TRBJ2-3; 8 bases are a match to TRBD2. With 1 base clipped from V and 7 bases from J, the junction kept 4 bases outside the gene matches. CDR1 is MGHDK and CDR2 is SYGVNS in the germline V gene. This CDR3 spans 14 amino acids. For the CDR3, the DNA is TGTGCCAGCAGTGAATCTGGCGGGGGGTATACGCAGTATTTT. This translates into CASSESGGGYTQYF.

The CDR3 nucleotides read TGTGCCAGCAGTGAAGCGGGAACAGGAGCCACTGAAGCTTTCTTT. Its protein product is CASSEAGTGATEAFF. The chain carries TRBV6-1 and TRBJ1-1; D might be TRBD1 (5 bases). V lost 0 bases, J lost 4 bases, and 12 bases lay in between. Germline assignment: CDR1 MNHNS and CDR2 SASEGT. This CDR3 spans 15 amino acids.

The rearrangement joins TRBV6-5 to TRBJ2-3; the match to TRBD2 covers 9 bases. The CDR3 totals 15 residues. The V gene end was trimmed by 2 bases and the J gene end by 5 bases; junction bases not matched to a gene: 5. Germline lookup yields CDR1 MNHEY and CDR2 SVGAGI. The CDR3 here is CASSYLAGSIDTQYF. CDR3 sequence (DNA): TGTGCCAGCAGTTACCTAGCGGGGTCGATAGATACGCAGTATTTT.

The chain combines TRBV25-1 with TRBJ2-5; 10 bases map to TRBD2. Trimming cost V 2 bases and J 7 bases; bases outside gene matches: 7. Germline CDR1 MGHDK, CDR2 SYGVNS. This CDR3 region has 15 residues. The CDR3 region has the DNA TGTGCCAGCAGTGAAGTCCTAGCGGGGGTGGGGACCCAGTACTTC. This translates into CASSEVLAGVGTQYF.

The chain couples TRBV19 to TRBJ2-2; the match to TRBD1 covers 8 bases. Germline CDR1 LNHDA, CDR2 SQIVND (reference sequence). The V and J ends lost 7 bases and 8 bases, in that order; junction bases with no gene match: 9. CDR3 length equals 14 residues. CDR3 protein: CASTLDRAAGELFF. CDR3 coding DNA: TGTGCCAGTACTTTGGACAGGGCAGCGGGGGAGCTGTTTTTT. Using reference TRBV19 and TRBJ2-2 for the parts outside the CDR3, the full variable domain is DGGITQSPKYLFRKEGQNVTLSCEQNLNHDAMYWYRQDPGQGLRLIYYSQIVNDFQKGDIAEGYSVSREKKESFPLTVTSAQKNPTAFYLCASTLDRAAGELFFGEGSRLTVL.